The 15 T cell receptor beta chains listed next were all sequenced from one sample in a study of blood T cell repertoires in COVID-19. The repertoire was sequenced with immunoSEQ multiplex PCR; TCRdb's copy has only in-frame clones and lacks some. The repertoire holds tens of thousands of clones, with roughly nine tenths as singletons. Sample: peripheral blood. The receptor set was obtained from a man aged 60 to 69 with acute or convalescent COVID-19.

J is TRBJ2-1 and V is TRBV10-1, with 11 positions matching TRBD2. J was trimmed by 4 bases and V by 4 bases; bases with no gene match: 6. Looked up from germline, CDR1 is WNHNN and CDR2 is SYGVQD (reference sequence). The CDR3 has 16 amino acids. The CDR3 loop is CASSGYLAGGYNEQFF. The CDR3 nucleotides read TGCGCCAGCAGTGGGTATCTAGCGGGGGGTTACAATGAGCAGTTCTTC.

The chain carries TRBV19 and TRBJ1-1; TRBD1 is a possible D gene (5 bases). This CDR3 comprises 15 residues. From germline, CDR1 is LNHDA and CDR2 SQIVND (reference sequence). V was clipped by 0 bases and J by 5 bases, with 13 bases between them. CDR3 protein: CASSIDRGRSTEAFF. CDR3 nucleotide sequence: TGTGCCAGTAGTATAGATCGGGGGAGGAGTACTGAAGCTTTCTTT.

The chain carries TRBV6-5 and TRBJ2-7, with D maybe TRBD2 (6 bases). V was pared by 6 bases and J by 3 bases, with 9 bases between. The CDR3 has 12 amino acids. In germline, CDR1 is MNHEY, CDR2 SVGAGI. CDR3 sequence (DNA): TGTGCCAGCAGGGCGGGGAACTACGAGCAGTACTTC. As protein: CASRAGNYEQYF.

This clone has a single count. This chain links TRBV7-8 with TRBJ1-2, with 9 bases fitting TRBD1. CDR1 and CDR2 (germline): SGHVS, FQNEAQ. Trimming cost V 5 bases and J 4 bases; bases outside gene matches: 5. The CDR3 has 14 amino acids. The CDR3 bases are TGTGCCAGCAGCGAAGGACAGGGGTCCTATGGCTACACCTTC. This encodes CASSEGQGSYGYTF.

This chain connects TRBV3-1 (or the pseudogene TRBV3-2) to TRBJ1-3; D not resolved. CDR1 is LGHDT and CDR2 is YNNKEL in the germline V gene (reference sequence). The CDR3 runs 14 residues. Trimming shortened V by 0 bases and J by 9 bases, and 12 bases separated the two germline ends. CDR3 loop: CASSQDRGSSTIYF. CDR3 in DNA: TGTGCCAGCAGCCAAGATAGAGGAAGTAGCACCATATATTTT.

The chain is built from TRBV2 and TRBJ1-6, with D hard to call. The germline V gene has CDR1 SNHLY and CDR2 FYNNEI. The CDR3 sequence is 18 residues long. Trimming removed 5 bases at V and 7 bases at J, with 24 bases between. CDR3 sequence reads: CASSPRNTLTFGNSPLHF. In DNA, the CDR3 is TGTGCCAGCAGTCCAAGGAACACTCTAACCTTCGGGAATTCACCCCTCCACTTT.

The chain employs TRBV6-5 and TRBJ2-1; no clear D. The length of the CDR3 is 14 residues. The germline V and J ends were trimmed by 0 bases and 4 bases, with 7 bases remaining between them. Germline V gene data show CDR1 as MNHEY and CDR2 as SVGAGI. DNA of the CDR3: TGTGCCAGCAGTTACTCGACTTTTTACAATGAGCAGTTCTTC. Protein product: CASSYSTFYNEQFF.

V and J are TRBV7-2 and TRBJ2-4; D is possibly TRBD1 (6 bases). This CDR3 has 15 residues. The germline gives CDR1 SGHTA, CDR2 FQGNSA. Trimming took 1 base from V and 8 from J, leaving 15 bases between them. The chain's CDR3 is CASSLGGRGLDIQYF. The CDR3 DNA reads as TGTGCCAGCAGCTTAGGAGGCAGGGGTTTGGACATTCAGTACTTC.

The CDR3 here is CASSSFFPPLRGNTIYF. CDR3 nucleotides: TGTGCCAGCAGCTCCTTTTTCCCCCCATTGAGGGGAAACACCATATATTTT. The rearrangement joins TRBV7-9 to TRBJ1-3; the D is unclear. There are 17 residues in the CDR3. CDR1 and CDR2 (germline): SEHNR, FQNEAQ (reference sequence). The V gene lost 4 bases and the J gene lost 4 bases, with 20 bases spanning the gap.

The genes are TRBV11-2 and TRBJ2-2; TRBD1 agrees at 8 bases. CDR3 size: 16 residues. Germline CDR1 is SGHAT and CDR2 is FQNNGV. Germline trimming cut 1 base from V and 3 bases from J; bases unmatched to any gene: 4. Here the CDR3 DNA reads TGTGCCAGCAGCTTAGCTCAGGGGGCCTACACCGGGGAGCTGTTTTTT. Translation: CASSLAQGAYTGELFF.

The chain links TRBV9 to TRBJ2-2; tentatively, D is TRBD1 (6 bases). The CDR3 is 14 residues long. V was cut by 4 bases and J by 3 bases, with 10 bases left in between. CDR1 SGDLS and CDR2 YYNGEE come from the germline V gene. The CDR3 coding sequence is TGTGCCAGCAGCCCGCGACAGGACACCGGGGAGCTGTTTTTT. Its translation is CASSPRQDTGELFF.

The V gene is TRBV28, the J gene TRBJ1-6, with D hard to call. The germline gives CDR1 MDHEN, CDR2 SYDVKM. V lost 8 bases and J 7 bases, leaving 18 bases between the germline ends. The CDR3 contains 15 residues. The CDR3 coding sequence is TGTGCCAGCGGGCAGGAGGGTTGGGAGAATTCACCCCTCCACTTT. As protein: CASGQEGWENSPLHF.

The chain is built from TRBV5-1 and TRBJ1-3; 8 nucleotides line up with TRBD1. Germline V gives CDR1 SGHRS, CDR2 YFSETQ. V gave up 6 bases and J gave up 3 bases; unmatched junction bases: 5. The CDR3 sequence is 14 residues long. The CDR3 loop reads CASTETGVGNTIYF. The CDR3 DNA sequence: TGCGCCAGCACCGAGACAGGGGTTGGAAACACCATATATTTT.

V usage is TRBV11-2 and J usage is TRBJ2-3, with 9 bases aligning to TRBD2. The CDR3 totals 16 residues. From germline, CDR1 is SGHAT and CDR2 FQNNGV. V trimming: 5 bases; J trimming: 7 bases; junction bases outside the gene matches: 13. The DNA of the CDR3 is TGTGCCAGCAGCCCCCGTGGTAGCGGGGGTTCGAATACGCAGTATTTT. Translated: CASSPRGSGGSNTQYF.

The gene calls are TRBV10-2 and TRBJ1-6; a weak D match, TRBD1 (5 bases). CDR3 size: 15 residues. V was clipped by 1 base and J by 5 bases, with 9 bases between them. CDR1 is WSHSY, CDR2 SAAADI, per germline. CDR3 nucleotides: TGCGCCAGCAGTGAGTGGGGCGCCAATAATTCACCCCTCCACTTT. Protein: CASSEWGANNSPLHF.